One and the same sample provided the 4 T cell receptor beta chains below, sequenced in a study of blood T cell repertoires in COVID-19. Generated by immunoSEQ multiplex PCR, the TCRdb table keeps only in-frame clones and is missing some. The sample lists around 95,000 clones, 90% seen once, with approximately 5.1% in the top ten. The sample taken for sequencing was peripheral blood. The receptor source for this set is a man aged 50-60 years with acute or convalescent COVID-19.

The CDR3 reads CASSIGDSPRGTDTQYF. The DNA of the CDR3 is TGTGCCAGTAGTATAGGGGACTCCCCGCGGGGCACAGATACGCAGTATTTT. This chain links TRBV19 with TRBJ2-3; D might be TRBD2 (6 bases). Trimming pared 1 base from V and 1 base from J, leaving 15 bases between. Germline V CDR1 and CDR2: LNHDA, SQIVND (reference sequence). This CDR3 has 17 residues.

CDR3 coding DNA: TGCAGCGTTGAAGATCCTGACAGGACGGGCACAGATACGCAGTATTTT. Translated, it gives CSVEDPDRTGTDTQYF. The V and J genes are TRBV29-1 and TRBJ2-3, with D possibly matching TRBD1 (6 bases). V shed 0 bases and J shed 1 base, with 14 bases lying between them. Germline CDR1 is SQVTM and CDR2 is ANQGSEA. CDR3 size: 16 residues.

A single count supports this clone. The J gene is TRBJ1-1, the V gene TRBV6-4; 11 nucleotides line up with TRBD1. V dropped 7 bases and J dropped 4; count of bases not matched to a gene: 5. CDR3 size: 14 residues. Germline V CDR1 and CDR2: MRHNA, SNTAGT. CDR3 sequence: CASIGDRGFTEAFF. The CDR3 DNA follows: TGTGCCAGCATAGGGGACAGGGGGTTCACTGAAGCTTTCTTT.

The chain carries TRBV3-1 (or the pseudogene TRBV3-2) and TRBJ1-6; 7 bases map to TRBD1. The CDR3 totals 13 residues. After removal of 6 bases from V and 5 bases from J, the junction contained 1 base not matched to a gene. Germline CDR1 is LGHDT and CDR2 is YNNKEL (reference sequence). CDR3 in amino acids: CASSDRDNSPLHF. In DNA, the CDR3 is TGTGCCAGCAGTGACAGGGATAATTCACCCCTCCACTTT.